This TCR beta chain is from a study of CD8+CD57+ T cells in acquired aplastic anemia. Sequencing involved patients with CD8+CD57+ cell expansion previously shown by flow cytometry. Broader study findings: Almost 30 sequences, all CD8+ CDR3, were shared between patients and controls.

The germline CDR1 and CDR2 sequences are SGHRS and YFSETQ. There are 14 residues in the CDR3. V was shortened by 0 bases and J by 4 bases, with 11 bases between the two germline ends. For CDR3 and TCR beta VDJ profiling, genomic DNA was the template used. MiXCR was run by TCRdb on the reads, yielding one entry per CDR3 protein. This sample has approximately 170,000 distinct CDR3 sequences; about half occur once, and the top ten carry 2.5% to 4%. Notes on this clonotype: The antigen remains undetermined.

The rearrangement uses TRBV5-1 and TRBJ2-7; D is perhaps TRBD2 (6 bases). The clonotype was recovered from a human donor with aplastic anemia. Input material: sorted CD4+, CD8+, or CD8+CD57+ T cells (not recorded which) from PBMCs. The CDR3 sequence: CASSLAASVYEQYF. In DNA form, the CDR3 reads TGCGCCAGCAGCTTGGCAGCTAGCGTTTACGAGCAGTACTTC.